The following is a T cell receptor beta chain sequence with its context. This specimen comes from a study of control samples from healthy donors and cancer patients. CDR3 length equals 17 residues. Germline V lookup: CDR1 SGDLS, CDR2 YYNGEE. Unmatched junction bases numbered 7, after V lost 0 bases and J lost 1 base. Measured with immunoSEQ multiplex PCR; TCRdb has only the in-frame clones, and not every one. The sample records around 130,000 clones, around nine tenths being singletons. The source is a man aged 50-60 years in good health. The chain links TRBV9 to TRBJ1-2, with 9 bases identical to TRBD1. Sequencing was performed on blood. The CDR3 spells CASSVDHRGRVNYGYTF. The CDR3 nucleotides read TGTGCCAGCAGCGTAGACCACAGGGGGCGAGTTAACTATGGCTACACCTTC.